Listed below are T cell receptor beta chains from one sample, sequenced in a study of blood T cell repertoires in COVID-19. TCRdb keeps only in-frame clones here, not all; method: immunoSEQ multiplex PCR. The table lists fewer than 350,000 clones, just under 85% of them singletons, with around 3.7% in the top ten. The sample was peripheral blood. These receptors were obtained from a woman aged 45 to 65 with active or convalescent COVID-19. Both conserved end residues are part of each CDR3. The order of the fields is J gene, V gene, clone size, CDR3 length, D gene, CDR3 DNA, CDR3 protein. D genes are given only for firm matches. Clone size is stated in some rows and not others, as once, few, many or a class when expanded.

J gene: TRBJ1-2
V gene: TRBV6-5
clone size: .
CDR3 length: 13
D gene: .
CDR3 DNA: TGTGCCAGCAATGCAGGACAGTTTTATGGCTACACCTTC
CDR3 protein: CASNAGQFYGYTF

J gene: TRBJ2-1
V gene: TRBV19
clone size: .
CDR3 length: 18
D gene: TRBD2
CDR3 DNA: TGTGCCAGTAGTCCGGGACTAGCGGGAGGTCTTTCCTACAATGAGCAGTTCTTC
CDR3 protein: CASSPGLAGGLSYNEQFF

J gene: TRBJ2-2
V gene: TRBV19
clone size: .
CDR3 length: 13
D gene: .
CDR3 DNA: TGTGCCAGTAGCCAAAACAGGGCCGGGGAGCTGTTTTTT
CDR3 protein: CASSQNRAGELFF

J gene: TRBJ2-3
V gene: TRBV19
clone size: once
CDR3 length: 13
D gene: TRBD1
CDR3 DNA: TGTGCCAGCTGGGGACAGAACCGAGATACGCAGTATTTT
CDR3 protein: CASWGQNRDTQYF

J gene: TRBJ2-7
V gene: TRBV25-1
clone size: many
CDR3 length: 12
D gene: .
CDR3 DNA: TGTGCCAGCAGTGAATCGAGCTACGAGCAGTACTTC
CDR3 protein: CASSESSYEQYF

J gene: TRBJ2-3
V gene: TRBV12-5
clone size: .
CDR3 length: 18
D gene: TRBD2
CDR3 DNA: TGTGCTAGTGGTTTGGGGACTAGCGGGAGAAGGGGCACAGATACGCAGTATTTT
CDR3 protein: CASGLGTSGRRGTDTQYF

J gene: TRBJ2-1
V gene: TRBV2
clone size: once
CDR3 length: 15
D gene: TRBD2
CDR3 DNA: TGTGCCAGCAAGGGCGGGAGGCCTCTAAACAATGAGCAGTTCTTC
CDR3 protein: CASKGGRPLNNEQFF

J gene: TRBJ2-2
V gene: TRBV19
clone size: few
CDR3 length: 14
D gene: TRBD2
CDR3 DNA: TGTGCCAGTAGGAGGACTAGGTCTTCCGGGGAGCTGTTTTTT
CDR3 protein: CASRRTRSSGELFF

J gene: TRBJ1-2
V gene: TRBV30
clone size: .
CDR3 length: 16
D gene: TRBD1
CDR3 DNA: TGTGCCTGGAGTGCGCCACAGGGGGGGTATGACTATGGCTACACCTTC
CDR3 protein: CAWSAPQGGYDYGYTF

J gene: TRBJ1-1
V gene: TRBV19
clone size: .
CDR3 length: 16
D gene: .
CDR3 DNA: TGTGCCAGTAGTATAGATGGGAGGGGGGCGAACACTGAAGCTTTCTTT
CDR3 protein: CASSIDGRGANTEAFF

J gene: TRBJ2-7
V gene: TRBV30
clone size: few
CDR3 length: 14
D gene: TRBD2
CDR3 DNA: TGTGCCTGGCGGACTAGCGGGATAGTGCACGAGCAGTACTTC
CDR3 protein: CAWRTSGIVHEQYF

J gene: TRBJ2-1
V gene: TRBV7-9
clone size: .
CDR3 length: 13
D gene: .
CDR3 DNA: TGTGCCAGCAGCAATGACCAGGGATATGAGCAGTTCTTC
CDR3 protein: CASSNDQGYEQFF

J gene: TRBJ1-2
V gene: TRBV3-1/TRBV3-2
clone size: .
CDR3 length: 15
D gene: TRBD1
CDR3 DNA: TGTGCCAGCAGCCCCCGGGACAGGGGGCGGAATGGCTACACCTTC
CDR3 protein: CASSPRDRGRNGYTF

J gene: TRBJ1-2
V gene: TRBV30
clone size: .
CDR3 length: 10
D gene: .
CDR3 DNA: TGTGCCTTACAGGGCGGAGGCTACACCTTC
CDR3 protein: CALQGGGYTF

J gene: TRBJ1-1
V gene: TRBV9
clone size: .
CDR3 length: 14
D gene: TRBD1
CDR3 DNA: TGTGCCAGCAGCTTAACAGGGGCAGGGGGTCGAGCTTTCTTT
CDR3 protein: CASSLTGAGGRAFF

J gene: TRBJ1-3
V gene: TRBV7-8
clone size: .
CDR3 length: 14
D gene: .
CDR3 DNA: TGTGCCAGCAGCTTAGTCAGGGATGGAAACACCATATATTTT
CDR3 protein: CASSLVRDGNTIYF

J gene: TRBJ1-2
V gene: TRBV28
clone size: .
CDR3 length: 14
D gene: TRBD1
CDR3 DNA: TGTGCCAGCAGTCTCCTACAGGGGGCAGGTGGCTACACCTTC
CDR3 protein: CASSLLQGAGGYTF

J gene: TRBJ2-5
V gene: TRBV19
clone size: .
CDR3 length: 14
D gene: TRBD2
CDR3 DNA: TGTGCCAGTACTCGCACTAGCGGCCAAGAGACCCAGTACTTC
CDR3 protein: CASTRTSGQETQYF

J gene: TRBJ1-3
V gene: TRBV15
clone size: .
CDR3 length: 14
D gene: .
CDR3 DNA: TGTGCCACCAGCAGAGACAGGACTGGAAACACCATATATTTT
CDR3 protein: CATSRDRTGNTIYF

J gene: TRBJ2-1
V gene: TRBV6-5
clone size: once
CDR3 length: 15
D gene: .
CDR3 DNA: TGTGCCAGCAGTTACTCGACACAGGGCTTGAATGAGCAGTTCTTC
CDR3 protein: CASSYSTQGLNEQFF

J gene: TRBJ2-1
V gene: TRBV27
clone size: few
CDR3 length: 15
D gene: TRBD2
CDR3 DNA: TGTGCCAGCAGCCGGACTAGCGGGAGATGGGATGAGCAGTTCTTC
CDR3 protein: CASSRTSGRWDEQFF

J gene: TRBJ2-5
V gene: TRBV5-1
clone size: .
CDR3 length: 15
D gene: TRBD1
CDR3 DNA: TGCGCCAGCAGCCCATCGGACAGGACCCAAGAGACCCAGTACTTC
CDR3 protein: CASSPSDRTQETQYF

J gene: TRBJ2-5
V gene: TRBV2
clone size: .
CDR3 length: 16
D gene: .
CDR3 DNA: TGTGCCAGCAGTCGGGACTTATCGAAGGGGCAAGAGACCCAGTACTTC
CDR3 protein: CASSRDLSKGQETQYF

J gene: TRBJ2-1
V gene: TRBV27
clone size: .
CDR3 length: 14
D gene: TRBD2
CDR3 DNA: TGTGCCAGCGGGGGGGACGGAACCTACAATGAGCAGTTCTTC
CDR3 protein: CASGGDGTYNEQFF

J gene: TRBJ2-7
V gene: TRBV11-2
clone size: .
CDR3 length: 10
D gene: .
CDR3 DNA: TGTGCCAGCAGCCACTACGAGCAGTACTTC
CDR3 protein: CASSHYEQYF

J gene: TRBJ2-2
V gene: TRBV5-1
clone size: .
CDR3 length: 16
D gene: TRBD1
CDR3 DNA: TGCGCCAGCAGCCCCGGGACAGGGGGGGACACCGGGGAGCTGTTTTTT
CDR3 protein: CASSPGTGGDTGELFF

J gene: TRBJ2-7
V gene: TRBV6-5
clone size: .
CDR3 length: 15
D gene: TRBD1
CDR3 DNA: TGTGCCAGCAGGACGGGACAGCTCGAATTGTACGAGCAGTACTTC
CDR3 protein: CASRTGQLELYEQYF

J gene: TRBJ2-7
V gene: TRBV14
clone size: .
CDR3 length: 15
D gene: .
CDR3 DNA: TGTGCCAGCAGCCAAGAATCAGTCCCCTCCTACGAGCAGTACTTC
CDR3 protein: CASSQESVPSYEQYF

J gene: TRBJ1-1
V gene: TRBV9
clone size: .
CDR3 length: 16
D gene: TRBD1
CDR3 DNA: TGTGCCAGCAGCTCAAATGACAGGGGCACGAACACTGAAGCTTTCTTT
CDR3 protein: CASSSNDRGTNTEAFF

J gene: TRBJ2-1
V gene: TRBV6-5
clone size: .
CDR3 length: 13
D gene: TRBD1
CDR3 DNA: TGTGCCAGCAGTCGGGACAGGGGGCAAGAGGGGTTCTTC
CDR3 protein: CASSRDRGQEGFF

J gene: TRBJ2-1
V gene: TRBV7-9
clone size: .
CDR3 length: 15
D gene: TRBD2
CDR3 DNA: TGTGCCAGCAGCTTAGAGATAGCGGGAGGGTATGAGCAGTTCTTC
CDR3 protein: CASSLEIAGGYEQFF

J gene: TRBJ2-7
V gene: TRBV5-4
clone size: .
CDR3 length: 15
D gene: TRBD2
CDR3 DNA: TGTGCCAGCAGCCCCCCACTAGCGGGAGCCGACGAGCAGTACTTC
CDR3 protein: CASSPPLAGADEQYF

J gene: TRBJ1-4
V gene: TRBV3-1/TRBV3-2
clone size: .
CDR3 length: 15
D gene: TRBD1
CDR3 DNA: TGTGCCAGCAGCCAGTACAGGGGAGGTAATGAAAAACTGTTTTTT
CDR3 protein: CASSQYRGGNEKLFF

J gene: TRBJ1-4
V gene: TRBV4-1
clone size: .
CDR3 length: 15
D gene: TRBD1
CDR3 DNA: TGCGCCAGCAGCCAAGAAGACAGGGCAAATGAAAAACTGTTTTTT
CDR3 protein: CASSQEDRANEKLFF

J gene: TRBJ2-5
V gene: TRBV18
clone size: .
CDR3 length: 11
D gene: .
CDR3 DNA: TGTGCCAGCTCACCCGAGGAGACCCAGTACTTC
CDR3 protein: CASSPEETQYF

J gene: TRBJ1-2
V gene: TRBV6-6
clone size: .
CDR3 length: 12
D gene: .
CDR3 DNA: TGTGCCAGCAGAACCACAGGGTATGGCTACACCTTC
CDR3 protein: CASRTTGYGYTF

J gene: TRBJ1-4
V gene: TRBV3-1/TRBV3-2
clone size: .
CDR3 length: 15
D gene: TRBD1
CDR3 DNA: TGTGCCAGCAGCCTTCGGACAGGGGCTAATGAAAAACTGTTTTTT
CDR3 protein: CASSLRTGANEKLFF

J gene: TRBJ2-7
V gene: TRBV12-3/TRBV12-4
clone size: .
CDR3 length: 12
D gene: .
CDR3 DNA: TGTGCCAGCAGCCCTACAGCTTCCGAGCAGTACTTC
CDR3 protein: CASSPTASEQYF

J gene: TRBJ2-7
V gene: TRBV5-6
clone size: once
CDR3 length: 14
D gene: TRBD1
CDR3 DNA: TGTGCCAGCAGCTTCGGGACAGGGGTCCACGAGCAGTACTTC
CDR3 protein: CASSFGTGVHEQYF

J gene: TRBJ1-1
V gene: TRBV12-2
clone size: once
CDR3 length: 17
D gene: .
CDR3 DNA: TGTGCAAGTCGCTTTCCCAGGGACAGGGGCTTGAACACTGAAGCTTTCTTT
CDR3 protein: CASRFPRDRGLNTEAFF

J gene: TRBJ1-6
V gene: TRBV5-1
clone size: .
CDR3 length: 16
D gene: .
CDR3 DNA: TGCGCCAGCAGCTTGACCCCAGGGCTTAGTAATTCACCCCTCCACTTT
CDR3 protein: CASSLTPGLSNSPLHF

J gene: TRBJ1-3
V gene: TRBV5-1
clone size: many
CDR3 length: 16
D gene: .
CDR3 DNA: TGCGCCAGCAGCCATGGGGACACTTACTCTGGAAACACCATATATTTT
CDR3 protein: CASSHGDTYSGNTIYF

J gene: TRBJ2-1
V gene: TRBV2
clone size: .
CDR3 length: 14
D gene: TRBD1
CDR3 DNA: TGTGCCAGCGGACAGGCCAGCTCCTACAATGAGCAGTTCTTC
CDR3 protein: CASGQASSYNEQFF

J gene: TRBJ1-1
V gene: TRBV4-1
clone size: .
CDR3 length: 15
D gene: .
CDR3 DNA: TGCGCCAGCAGCCCCCAGACAGGTTTGAACACTGAAGCTTTCTTT
CDR3 protein: CASSPQTGLNTEAFF

J gene: TRBJ1-2
V gene: TRBV11-2
clone size: .
CDR3 length: 15
D gene: .
CDR3 DNA: TGTGCCAGCAACTCACCCAGGACTAAGAACTGGGGCTACACCTTC
CDR3 protein: CASNSPRTKNWGYTF

J gene: TRBJ1-1
V gene: TRBV5-8
clone size: .
CDR3 length: 14
D gene: TRBD1
CDR3 DNA: TGTGCCAGCAGCTTGGCGGCAGGGGGCACTGAAGCTTTCTTT
CDR3 protein: CASSLAAGGTEAFF

J gene: TRBJ2-1
V gene: TRBV9
clone size: .
CDR3 length: 15
D gene: TRBD2
CDR3 DNA: TGTGCCAGCAGCAAGACTAGCGGGAGGGCCCATGAGCAGTTCTTC
CDR3 protein: CASSKTSGRAHEQFF

J gene: TRBJ1-2
V gene: TRBV2
clone size: .
CDR3 length: 15
D gene: TRBD1
CDR3 DNA: TGTGCCAGCAGTGTTCTCCGGGACAGGGGTGGTGGCTACACCTTC
CDR3 protein: CASSVLRDRGGGYTF

J gene: TRBJ2-7
V gene: TRBV28
clone size: .
CDR3 length: 15
D gene: TRBD1
CDR3 DNA: TGTGCCAGCAGTACCATAACAGGGGGCACCTACGAGCAGTACTTC
CDR3 protein: CASSTITGGTYEQYF

J gene: TRBJ2-2
V gene: TRBV28
clone size: .
CDR3 length: 16
D gene: .
CDR3 DNA: TGTGCCAGCAAAAGGAGCGGGACAGGGAACACCGGGGAGCTGTTTTTT
CDR3 protein: CASKRSGTGNTGELFF